Following are 26 T cell receptor beta chains from one sample sequenced in a study of cytomegalovirus exposure and HLA in healthy donors. PCR used 60 Vbeta primers and 13 Jbeta primers. Using immunoSEQ multiplex PCR, the repertoire was profiled, and TCRdb retains in-frame clones only, with some absent. Among about 120,000 clones, around 80% were seen once, and the ten largest hold roughly 22%. Specimen: PBMCs. Source of these receptors: a man aged 25-45 years in good health and CMV-seropositive.

This chain links TRBV5-1 with TRBJ2-7; TRBD1 matches 7 bases. V was clipped by 1 base and J by 0 bases; unmatched bases: 10. Germline CDR1 reads SGHRS; CDR2 reads YFSETQ. The CDR3 length is 17 residues. DNA of the CDR3: TGCGCCAGCAGCTTGTTGTCGGGACAGCTGAGCTCCTACGAGCAGTACTTC. Protein product: CASSLLSGQLSSYEQYF.

The CDR3 reads CASSLVQGNSPLHF. The CDR3, as DNA: TGTGCCAGCAGCTTGGTTCAGGGGAATTCACCCCTCCACTTT. V usage is TRBV5-6 and J usage is TRBJ1-6; possibly TRBD1 for D (6 bases). Germline V CDR1 and CDR2: SGHDT, YYEEEE. There are 14 residues in the CDR3. V lost 0 bases and J 7 bases, leaving 8 bases between the germline ends.

This clone was detected only once. The chain uses TRBV5-1 and TRBJ2-3, with D tentatively TRBD1 (5 bases). Trimming removed 2 bases at V and 2 bases at J, with 9 bases between. Germline V gene data show CDR1 as SGHRS and CDR2 as YFSETQ. This CDR3 is 14 amino acids long. CDR3 region: CASSLGVFTDTQYF. The DNA for the CDR3 is TGCGCCAGCAGCTTAGGGGTCTTCACAGATACGCAGTATTTT.

CDR3 coding DNA: TGTGCCAGCAGTGATGGGAGGACAGCCAAAAACATTCAGTACTTC. Translating it yields CASSDGRTAKNIQYF. The chain recombines TRBV6-1 with TRBJ2-4; TRBD2 might be the D (6 bases). Trimming took off 3 bases at V and 0 bases at J, with 9 bases between the two ends. Germline V gives CDR1 MNHNS, CDR2 SASEGT. This CDR3 is built from 15 residues.

Of note for this clone: A far bigger clonotype differs at one base, so this is likely a read error. This CDR3 reads CASSYGQGSRYEQYF. CDR3 nucleotide sequence: TGTGCCAGCAGCTACGGACAGGGTTCAAGATACGAGCAGTACTTC. V usage is TRBV5-6 and J usage is TRBJ2-7, with 8 bases that match TRBD1. This CDR3 region has 15 residues. Trimming took 3 bases from V and 4 from J; bases not matched to a gene: 9. In germline, CDR1 is SGHDT, CDR2 YYEEEE. The full variable domain, its missing parts supplied by reference TRBV5-6 and TRBJ2-7, is DAGVTQSPTHLIKTRGQQVTLRCSPKSGHDTVSWYQQALGQGPQFIFQYYEEEERQRGNFPDRFSGHQFPNYSSELNVNALLLGDSALYLCASSYGQGSRYEQYFGPGTRLTVT.

A few counts support this clone. J is TRBJ1-6 and V is TRBV30; 10 positions agree with TRBD1. Germline-derived CDR1 and CDR2 are GTSNPN and SVGIG (reference sequence). The CDR3 is made up of 13 amino acids. V lost 3 bases, J lost 9 bases, and 2 bases stayed unmatched. CDR3 in amino acids: CAWRGQGISPLHF. The CDR3 DNA follows: TGTGCCTGGAGGGGACAGGGGATTTCACCCCTCCACTTT.

This chain joins TRBV28 and TRBJ2-7; the match to TRBD1 covers 7 bases. The trim removed 5 bases at V and 4 bases at J, leaving 5 bases unmatched. The CDR3 loop spans 13 amino acids. Germline V CDR1 and CDR2: MDHEN, SYDVKM. The CDR3 sequence: CASSTADRYEQYV. The CDR3 bases are TGTGCCAGCAGTACCGCGGACAGGTACGAGCAGTACGTC.

This clone has just a few counts. The gene calls are TRBV4-2 and TRBJ1-5; TRBD1 might be the D (6 bases). V was clipped by 1 base and J by 7 bases, with 14 bases between them. The CDR3 loop spans 15 amino acids. In germline, CDR1 is LGHNA, CDR2 YNFKEQ. CDR3 region: CASSQANRAEQPQHF. In DNA form, the CDR3 reads TGTGCCAGCAGCCAAGCGAACAGGGCTGAACAGCCCCAGCATTTT.

The chain employs TRBV6-5 and TRBJ2-3; 11 bases are shared with TRBD2. The CDR3 extends over 16 amino acids. With V trimmed by 1 base and J by 4 bases, 4 bases remained unmatched. Germline V gene sequence: CDR1 MNHEY, CDR2 SVGAGI. Here the CDR3 DNA reads TGTGCCAGCAGTTACTTAGCGGGAGGGCCCGCAGATACGCAGTATTTT. It yields the protein CASSYLAGGPADTQYF.

The J gene is TRBJ2-1, the V gene TRBV10-1; 7 positions match TRBD2. The CDR3 totals 16 residues. The trim removed 1 base at V and 5 bases at J, leaving 8 bases unmatched. Per the germline V gene, CDR1 is WNHNN and CDR2 is SYGVQD (reference sequence). This CDR3 reads CASSEWLRGKDNEQFF. The CDR3 region has the DNA TGCGCCAGCAGTGAGTGGTTGCGGGGGAAAGACAATGAGCAGTTCTTC.

The chain links TRBV7-8 to TRBJ1-6, with D possibly matching TRBD1 (6 bases). The V end lost 0 bases, the J end lost 7 bases, and 16 bases lay between the germline ends. There are 17 residues in the CDR3. Germline CDR1 reads SGHVS; CDR2 reads FQNEAQ. DNA for the CDR3: TGTGCCAGCAGCTTAGCCAGACAGGAGTCGTCGAATTCACCCCTCCACTTT. Amino acids: CASSLARQESSNSPLHF.

In its sample, this clone was seen a few times. CDR3 coding DNA: TGTGCCAGCAGCCCCCAAGGGGGCTCTGGGGCCAACGTCCTGACTTTC. This gives the protein CASSPQGGSGANVLTF. The chain carries TRBV7-3 and TRBJ2-6; maybe TRBD1 (6 bases). This CDR3 has 16 amino acids. Per germline, CDR1 SGHTA and CDR2 FQGTGA. V dropped 5 bases and J dropped 0 bases, with 11 bases sitting between them. Drawing the rest from reference TRBV7-3 and TRBJ2-6, the complete variable domain is GAGVSQTPSNKVTEKGKYVELRCDPISGHTALYWYRQSLGQGPEFLIYFQGTGAADDSGLPNDRFFAVRPEGSVSTLKIQRTERGDSAVYLCASSPQGGSGANVLTFGAGSRLTVL.

The chain employs TRBV7-2 and TRBJ2-1, with TRBD2 matching over 9 bases. V lost 3 bases and J lost 2; bases outside the gene matches: 5. This CDR3 contains 16 residues. In germline, CDR1 is SGHTA, CDR2 FQGNSA. The chain's CDR3 is CASSFLAGWAYNEQFF. CDR3 in DNA: TGTGCCAGCAGCTTTCTAGCGGGATGGGCCTACAATGAGCAGTTCTTC.

This clone has more than one count but fewer than ten. This rearrangement joins TRBV29-1 to TRBJ1-4; 8 bases fit TRBD1. In germline, CDR1 is SQVTM, CDR2 ANQGSEA. This CDR3 has 13 amino acids. J was trimmed by 5 bases and V by 6 bases; bases with no gene match: 5. CDR3: CSVSGGLNEKLFF. The CDR3 DNA is TGCAGCGTATCAGGGGGCCTAAATGAAAAACTGTTTTTT.

V gene TRBV5-6 combines with J gene TRBJ1-1; D ambiguous. The ends were cut back, 5 bases at V and 3 bases at J, with 11 bases in the middle. Germline CDR1 is SGHDT and CDR2 is YYEEEE. This CDR3 is 13 amino acids long. The CDR3 sequence is CASSAMADTEAFF. The DNA of the CDR3 is TGTGCCAGCAGTGCGATGGCGGACACTGAAGCTTTCTTT.

This clone was seen a handful of times. This chain uses TRBV27 with TRBJ2-1; D is undetermined. The germline V and J ends were trimmed by 5 bases and 0 bases, with 14 bases remaining between them. The CDR3 has 16 residues. CDR1 is MNHEY and CDR2 is SMNVEV in the germline V gene (reference sequence). The CDR3 coding sequence is TGTGCCAGCAGTCCAGACTGGCTCAGCTCCTACAATGAGCAGTTCTTC. Translated: CASSPDWLSSYNEQFF.

The rearrangement links TRBV5-1 to TRBJ2-5, with TRBD1 identical over 7 bases. V gave up 4 bases and J gave up 3 bases; unmatched junction bases: 6. Looked up from germline, CDR1 is SGHRS and CDR2 is YFSETQ. The CDR3 length is 14 residues. CDR3: CASSPRQGEETQYF. CDR3 DNA sequence: TGCGCCAGCAGCCCTAGACAGGGTGAAGAGACCCAGTACTTC.

The chain couples TRBV11-2 to TRBJ1-3; D is undetermined. Germline V gene lookup returns CDR1 SGHAT and CDR2 FQNNGV. The CDR3 is made up of 14 amino acids. V lost 0 bases and J lost 0, with 3 bases in between. The CDR3 region is CASSLDLSGNTIYF. The CDR3 coding sequence is TGTGCCAGCAGCTTAGATCTCTCTGGAAACACCATATATTTT.

This chain's CDR3 is CSVGQGGDSGANVLTF. CDR3 bases: TGCAGCGTCGGACAGGGAGGAGACTCTGGGGCCAACGTCCTGACTTTC. The chain couples TRBV29-1 to TRBJ2-6, with 8 bases matching TRBD1. CDR1 SQVTM and CDR2 ANQGSEA come from the germline V gene. The CDR3 is 16 residues long. Unmatched junction bases numbered 7, after V lost 6 bases and J lost 0 bases.

The rearrangement joins TRBV6-5 to TRBJ2-3; D is unclear. This CDR3 has 9 residues. V lost 6 bases and J 7 bases, leaving 2 bases between the germline ends. The germline gives CDR1 MNHEY, CDR2 SVGAGI. In nucleotides, the CDR3 is TGTGCCAGCAGCTATACGCAGTATTTT. As protein: CASSYTQYF.

This sequence joins TRBV6-6 and TRBJ1-6, with D perhaps TRBD1 (5 bases). The CDR3 is 15 amino acids. Per the germline V gene, CDR1 is MNHNY and CDR2 is SVGAGI (reference sequence). V was pared by 4 bases and J by 4 bases, with 11 bases between. The CDR3 DNA reads as TGTGCCAGCAGTTTCGGGACTGCTTATAATTCACCCCTCCACTTT. Protein: CASSFGTAYNSPLHF.

The gene calls are TRBV30 and TRBJ1-1, with D unclear. Per the germline V gene, CDR1 is GTSNPN and CDR2 is SVGIG (reference sequence). The CDR3 is 13 residues long. Between the trimmed V and J ends, which lost 1 base and 1 base, there was a span of 7 bases. The CDR3 DNA sequence: TGTGCCTGGAGTGCCCTCCCGAACACTGAAGCTTTCTTT. It codes for CAWSALPNTEAFF.

This clone was detected only a few times. The rearrangement uses TRBV28 and TRBJ1-2, with D perhaps TRBD1 (5 bases). CDR1 and CDR2 from the germline V gene are MDHEN and SYDVKM. This CDR3 contains 13 residues. V lost 7 bases and J lost 1, with 10 bases in between. CDR3 sequence: CASNTGFNYGYTF. The CDR3, as DNA: TGTGCCAGCAACACAGGTTTTAACTATGGCTACACCTTC.

V is TRBV6-5 and J is TRBJ2-7; tentative D call: TRBD1 (5 bases). Looked up from germline, CDR1 is MNHEY and CDR2 is SVGAGI. The CDR3 contains 14 residues. V was cut by 5 bases and J by 3 bases, with 14 bases left in between. The CDR3 coding sequence is TGTGCCAGCAGTGAAGGGGTTCTCCGCTACGAGCAGTACGTC. This codes for CASSEGVLRYEQYV.

This chain connects TRBV4-1 to TRBJ1-1; a weak D match, TRBD1 (6 bases). The CDR3 extends over 16 amino acids. Per the germline V gene, CDR1 is MGHRA and CDR2 is YSYEKL. V gave up 4 bases and J gave up 5 bases, with 20 bases separating them. The CDR3 sequence is CASSPGHLKRRTEAFF. The DNA of the CDR3 is TGCGCCAGCAGCCCGGGACACTTAAAAAGAAGAACTGAAGCTTTCTTT.

The chain recombines TRBV10-3 with TRBJ1-5, with D unclear. The CDR3 has 14 residues. The germline CDR1 and CDR2 sequences are ENHRY and SYGVKD. Trimming took off 0 bases at V and 0 bases at J, with 3 bases between the two ends. The CDR3 region has the DNA TGTGCCATCAGTGAGTCTTATAGCAATCAGCCCCAGCATTTT. Protein: CAISESYSNQPQHF.